This T cell receptor (beta chain) was recorded in a study of blood T cell repertoires in COVID-19 (dated by TCRdb to about 2020). Study-wide context: Samples covering the acute and convalescent phases of COVID-19 were provided by collaborators in the United States, Italy and Spain. Samples came from the ongoing ImmuneRACE study (first 160 participants) plus 1,254 subjects from 6 global collaborators. The dataset comprised deeply sampled blood TCRbeta repertoires from subjects exposed to, actively infected with, or recovered from COVID-19. Where available, HLA class I and class II types were obtained from metadata supplied by the sample provider rather than from assay-based typing. The material from the prospective study consisted of cDNA or gDNA derived from T cells, B-cell-depleted T cells, or PBMCs. The repertoires were released in a freely available public database intended as a resource for research on the immune response to SARS-CoV-2. Sample metadata almost always included a de-identified subject ID, COVID-19 status, age in years and sex.

This clone was seen a few times. Its recognized antigen is unknown. Per-base quality was not reported, and no clone a single base away is much larger than it. Whole blood was collected in K2EDTA tubes by collaborating institutions according to the institutions' own protocols. For TCRbeta analysis, collaborator samples were shipped as frozen whole blood, as isolated PBMCs, or as DNA extracted from either sample type. Study-level results and caveats: The quantity of clinical and demographic metadata differed by source and by participant and was supplied without curation.

TCRbeta CDR3 regions were amplified from genomic DNA by means of the immunoSEQ Assay, a bias-controlled multiplex PCR. The authors processed their data as follows. Nucleated cell counts per sample were estimated from amplification of reference gene primers within the assay. To quantify the absolute abundance of each unique TCRbeta CDR3 rearrangement, sequence reads were collapsed and filtered. For each sample, productive Simpson clonality was calculated by taking the square root of Simpson's diversity index across productive rearrangements. Here the immuneACCESS table is served through TCRdb, limited to in-frame sequences with V and J called. Missing clones are a known gap in these copies; in checked studies unresolved V genes cover under half, and the rest lacks a known reason. That table supplies the V and J calls and clone size; D and trimming were determined from the DNA. The sample table contains a few hundred thousand clones; only one count was recorded for around 85% of them. Of the sample, 5.5% to 6.5% falls within the top ten clones.

Sample: peripheral blood. The receptor's source is a man aged 55-75 years with acute or convalescent COVID-19.

The CDR3 region reads CASSQDSLPTDDTGELFF. The base sequence is TGTGCCAGCAGCCAAGATTCTCTCCCGACAGACGACACCGGGGAGCTGTTTTTT. The chain is assembled from TRBV14 and TRBJ2-2; 5 matching bases give a weak D call of TRBD1. The germline V gene sets CDR1 to SGHDN and CDR2 to FVKESK. The CDR3 numbers 18 residues from cysteine through phenylalanine. Only CDR3 DNA remains: 54 bases, in frame from the first base. Relative to germline, V is 0 bases shorter and J is 3 bases shorter, with 17 bases between their ends.